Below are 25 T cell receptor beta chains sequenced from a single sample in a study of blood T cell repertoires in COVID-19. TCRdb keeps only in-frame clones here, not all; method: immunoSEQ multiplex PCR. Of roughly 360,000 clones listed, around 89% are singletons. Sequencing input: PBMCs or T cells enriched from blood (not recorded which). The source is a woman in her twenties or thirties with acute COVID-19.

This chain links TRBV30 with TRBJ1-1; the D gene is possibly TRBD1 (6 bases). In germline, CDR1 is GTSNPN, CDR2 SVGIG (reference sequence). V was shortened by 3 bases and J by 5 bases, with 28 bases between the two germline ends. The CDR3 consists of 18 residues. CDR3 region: CAWRKSKLPSQGRTEAFF. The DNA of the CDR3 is TGTGCCTGGAGAAAATCAAAACTGCCGTCCCAGGGGCGGACTGAAGCTTTCTTT.

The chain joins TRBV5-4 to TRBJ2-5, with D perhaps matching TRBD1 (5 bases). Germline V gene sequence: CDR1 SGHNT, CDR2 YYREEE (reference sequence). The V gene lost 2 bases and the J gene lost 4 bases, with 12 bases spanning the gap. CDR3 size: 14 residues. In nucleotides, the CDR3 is TGTGCCAGCAGCTTTGGTGGGGCGCGAGAGACCCAGTACTTC. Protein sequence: CASSFGGARETQYF.

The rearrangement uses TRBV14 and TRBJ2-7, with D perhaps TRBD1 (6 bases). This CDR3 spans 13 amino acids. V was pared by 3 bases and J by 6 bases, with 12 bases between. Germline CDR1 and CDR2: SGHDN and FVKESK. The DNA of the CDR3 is TGTGCCAGCAGCCACGAAACAGGGTCCGAGCAGTACTTC. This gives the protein CASSHETGSEQYF.

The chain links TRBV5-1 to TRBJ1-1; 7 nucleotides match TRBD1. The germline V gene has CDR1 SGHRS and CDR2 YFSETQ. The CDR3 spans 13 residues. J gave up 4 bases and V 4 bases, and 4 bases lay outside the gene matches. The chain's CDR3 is CASSPTGSTEAFF. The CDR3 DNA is TGCGCCAGCAGCCCGACAGGGTCCACTGAAGCTTTCTTT. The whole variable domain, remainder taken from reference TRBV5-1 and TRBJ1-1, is KAGVTQTPRYLIKTRGQQVTLSCSPISGHRSVSWYQQTPGQGLQFLFEYFSETQRNKGNFPGRFSGRQFSNSRSEMNVSTLELGDSALYLCASSPTGSTEAFFGQGTRLTVV.

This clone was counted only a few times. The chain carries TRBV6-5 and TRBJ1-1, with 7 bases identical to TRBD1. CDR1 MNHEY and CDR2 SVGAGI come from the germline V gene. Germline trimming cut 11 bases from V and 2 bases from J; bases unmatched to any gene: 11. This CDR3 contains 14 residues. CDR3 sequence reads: CASTLGQTNTEAFF. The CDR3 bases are TGTGCCTCGACCCTGGGACAGACCAACACTGAAGCTTTCTTT.

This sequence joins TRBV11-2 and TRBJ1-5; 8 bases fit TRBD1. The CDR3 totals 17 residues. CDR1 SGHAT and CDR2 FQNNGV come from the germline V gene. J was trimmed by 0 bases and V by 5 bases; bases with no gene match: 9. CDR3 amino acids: CASSPRTGRGSNQPQHF. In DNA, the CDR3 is TGTGCCAGCAGCCCCCGGACAGGGAGAGGTAGCAATCAGCCCCAGCATTTT.

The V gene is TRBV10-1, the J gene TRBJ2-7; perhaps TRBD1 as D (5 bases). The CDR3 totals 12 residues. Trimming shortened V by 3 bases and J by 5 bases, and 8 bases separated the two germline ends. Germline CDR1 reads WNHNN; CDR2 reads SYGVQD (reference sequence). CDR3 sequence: CASSETGHEQYF. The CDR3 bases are TGCGCCAGCAGTGAAACAGGCCACGAGCAGTACTTC.

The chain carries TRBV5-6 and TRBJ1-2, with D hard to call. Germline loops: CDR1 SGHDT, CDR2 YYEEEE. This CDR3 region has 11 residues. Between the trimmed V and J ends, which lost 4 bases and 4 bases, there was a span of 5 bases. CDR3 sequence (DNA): TGTGCCAGCAGCGGCCTCTATGGCTACACCTTC. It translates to CASSGLYGYTF.

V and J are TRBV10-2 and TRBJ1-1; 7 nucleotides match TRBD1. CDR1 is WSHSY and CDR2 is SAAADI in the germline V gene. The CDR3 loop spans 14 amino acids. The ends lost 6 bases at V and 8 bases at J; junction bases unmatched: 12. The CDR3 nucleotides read TGCGCCAGCAGGGAACAGGGGCCCCTTTTCGAAGCTTTCTTT. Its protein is CASREQGPLFEAFF.

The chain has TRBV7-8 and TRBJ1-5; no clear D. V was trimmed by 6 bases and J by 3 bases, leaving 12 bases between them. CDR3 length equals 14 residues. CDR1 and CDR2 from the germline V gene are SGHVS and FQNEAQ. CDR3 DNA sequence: TGTGCCAGCAGATCCGACATCCTCAATCAGCCCCAGCATTTT. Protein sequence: CASRSDILNQPQHF.

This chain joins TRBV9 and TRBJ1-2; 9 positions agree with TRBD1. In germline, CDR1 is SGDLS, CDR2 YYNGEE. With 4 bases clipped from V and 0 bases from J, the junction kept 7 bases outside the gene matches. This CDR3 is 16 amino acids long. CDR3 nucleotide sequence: TGTGCCAGCAGCCTAGGGGGACAGGGAGCTAACTATGGCTACACCTTC. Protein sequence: CASSLGGQGANYGYTF.

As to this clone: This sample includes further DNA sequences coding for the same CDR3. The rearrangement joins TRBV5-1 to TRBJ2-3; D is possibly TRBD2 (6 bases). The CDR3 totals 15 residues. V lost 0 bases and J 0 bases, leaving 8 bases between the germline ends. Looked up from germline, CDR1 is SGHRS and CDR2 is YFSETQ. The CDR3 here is CASSLGGVSTDTQYF. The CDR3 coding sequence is TGCGCCAGCAGCTTGGGCGGGGTTAGCACAGATACGCAGTATTTT.

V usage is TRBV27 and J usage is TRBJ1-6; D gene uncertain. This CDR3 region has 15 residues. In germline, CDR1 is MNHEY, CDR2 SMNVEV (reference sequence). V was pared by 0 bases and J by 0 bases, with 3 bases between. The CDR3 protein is CASSLSISYNSPLHF. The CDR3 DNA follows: TGTGCCAGCAGTTTATCCATCTCCTATAATTCACCCCTCCACTTT.

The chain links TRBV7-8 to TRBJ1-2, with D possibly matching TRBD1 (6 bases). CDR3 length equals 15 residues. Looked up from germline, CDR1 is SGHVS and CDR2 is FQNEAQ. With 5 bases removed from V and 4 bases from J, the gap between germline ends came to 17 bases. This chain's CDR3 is CASSPRTERGYGYTF. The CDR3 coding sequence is TGTGCCAGCAGCCCACGGACAGAACGGGGCTATGGCTACACCTTC.

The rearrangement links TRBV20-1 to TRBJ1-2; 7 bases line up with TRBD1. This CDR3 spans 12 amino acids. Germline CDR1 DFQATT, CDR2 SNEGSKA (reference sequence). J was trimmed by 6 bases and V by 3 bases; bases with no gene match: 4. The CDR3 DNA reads TGCAGTGCTAGTCAGGGGGAGGATGGCTACACCTTC. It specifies CSASQGEDGYTF.

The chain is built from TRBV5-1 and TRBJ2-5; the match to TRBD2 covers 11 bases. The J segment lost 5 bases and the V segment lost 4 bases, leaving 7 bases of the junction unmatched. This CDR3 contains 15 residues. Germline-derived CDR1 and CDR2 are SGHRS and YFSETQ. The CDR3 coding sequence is TGCGCCAGCAGCCCGCAACTAGCGGGGGCGGAGACCCAGTACTTC. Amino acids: CASSPQLAGAETQYF.

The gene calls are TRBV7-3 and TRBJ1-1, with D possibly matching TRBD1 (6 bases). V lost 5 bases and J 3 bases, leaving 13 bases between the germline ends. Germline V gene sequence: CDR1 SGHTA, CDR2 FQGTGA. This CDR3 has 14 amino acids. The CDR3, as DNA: TGTGCCAGCAGCCGGATGGGGGCGGACACTGAAGCTTTCTTT. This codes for CASSRMGADTEAFF.

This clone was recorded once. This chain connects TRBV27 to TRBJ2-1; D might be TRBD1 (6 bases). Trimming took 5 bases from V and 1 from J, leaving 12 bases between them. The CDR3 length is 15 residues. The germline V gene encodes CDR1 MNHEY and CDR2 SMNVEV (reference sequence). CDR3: CASSARTASYNEQFF. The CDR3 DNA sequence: TGTGCCAGCAGTGCTCGGACAGCGTCCTACAATGAGCAGTTCTTC.

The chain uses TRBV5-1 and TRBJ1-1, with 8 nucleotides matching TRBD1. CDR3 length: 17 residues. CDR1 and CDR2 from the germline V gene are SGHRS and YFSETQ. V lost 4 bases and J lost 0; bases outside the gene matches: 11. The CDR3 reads CASSLNHGQGMNTEAFF. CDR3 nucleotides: TGCGCCAGCAGCCTCAACCACGGACAGGGCATGAACACTGAAGCTTTCTTT.

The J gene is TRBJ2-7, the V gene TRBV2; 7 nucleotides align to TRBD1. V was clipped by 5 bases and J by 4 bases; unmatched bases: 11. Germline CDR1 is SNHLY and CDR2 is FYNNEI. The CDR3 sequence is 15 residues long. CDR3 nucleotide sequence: TGTGCCAGCAGTCCACAACCGGGACAGTCGTACGAGCAGTACTTC. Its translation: CASSPQPGQSYEQYF.

The CDR3 loop is CSVRGVAGGHEQYF. CDR3 DNA sequence: TGCAGCGTGCGAGGGGTAGCGGGGGGCCACGAGCAGTACTTC. The V and J genes are TRBV29-1 and TRBJ2-7; 10 positions match TRBD2. This CDR3 contains 14 residues. V gave up 6 bases and J gave up 5 bases; unmatched junction bases: 10. The germline gives CDR1 SQVTM, CDR2 ANQGSEA.

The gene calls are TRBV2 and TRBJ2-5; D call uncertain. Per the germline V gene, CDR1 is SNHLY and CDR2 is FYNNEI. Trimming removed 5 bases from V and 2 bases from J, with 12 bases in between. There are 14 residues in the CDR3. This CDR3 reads CASSTPSRQETQYF. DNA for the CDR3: TGTGCCAGCAGTACCCCTTCCAGGCAAGAGACCCAGTACTTC.

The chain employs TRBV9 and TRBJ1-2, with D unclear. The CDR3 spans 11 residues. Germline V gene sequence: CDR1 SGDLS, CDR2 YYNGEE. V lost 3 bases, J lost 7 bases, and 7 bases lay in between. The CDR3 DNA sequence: TGTGCCAGCAGCGAGGGAGGTGGCTACACCTTC. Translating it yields CASSEGGGYTF.

In nucleotides, the CDR3 is TGTGCCAGCAGTTACGAGTTTCGAACGGATACGCAGTATTTT. This sequence encodes CASSYEFRTDTQYF. This chain connects TRBV6-2 or TRBV6-3 to TRBJ2-3, with D uncertain. The length of the CDR3 is 14 residues. Germline V gene lookup returns CDR1 MNHEY and CDR2 SVGEGT. With 2 bases removed from V and 6 bases from J, the gap between germline ends came to 12 bases.

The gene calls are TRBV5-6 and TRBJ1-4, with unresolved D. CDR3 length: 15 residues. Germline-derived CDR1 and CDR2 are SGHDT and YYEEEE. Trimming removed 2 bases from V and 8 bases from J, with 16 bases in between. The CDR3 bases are TGTGCCAGCAGCTTCCGACGGGGAGTGGGGGAAAAACTGTTTTTT. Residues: CASSFRRGVGEKLFF.